The source of this T cell receptor beta chain is a study of shared clonotypes between healthy human individuals (TCRdb year 2020). Study-wide context: The cohort included three men and a couple of women between 18 and 49 years of age. Each donor's leukapheresis produced roughly between roughly 0.85 and 9.5 billion PBMCs. For each donor, CD4 naive and CD4 memory were each given three plates, CD8 naive was given two plates, and CD8 memory was given one plate. Libraries were prepared and TCR repertoires were sequenced by different laboratories using diverse techniques, in order to increase sequencing depth and limit assay-specific biases. The study deeply sequenced blood TCR repertoires of five healthy adults to estimate repertoire size and the extent of clonotype sharing between individuals. General conclusions and limits of the study: Compared with non-shared clonotypes, the clonotypes found in all four sorted-subset donors had higher generation probabilities. Pairwise subsampling led to the expectation that sequencing depth would affect the degree of clonotype sharing among donors. The genetic and exposure-history diversity represented was limited by the small number of donors. Larger estimated clonotype richness was generally found for naive subsets than for memory subsets. Only blood was sampled, and tissue TCR repertoires likely differ from those in blood. When a handful of donors were compared, the shared fraction of clonotypes was 5% to 6.5% for naive CD4, about 4% for naive CD8, roughly 2.5% for memory CD4, and 0.35% to 0.4% for memory CD8. Rarefaction of sorted-subset datasets indicated incomplete sequencing despite the large sequencing depth.

CD8 naive samples consisted of CD45RO-negative cells that were positively selected for CCR7, yielding a CD45RA+CCR7+ population without TemRA cells. Donors were healthy HIV-negative adults with no recently reported acute infections or vaccinations. Every donor was a Caucasian adult residing in Nashville, Tennessee, USA. Blood was obtained by leukapheresis, after which PBMCs were separated by Ficoll-Histopaque density gradient centrifugation and cryopreserved in liquid nitrogen vapor phase. Analytical flow cytometry was used to check the purity and quantity of every magnetically sorted T cell population. From each sorted fraction, genomic DNA was isolated and quantified by UV absorbance on a Nanodrop 2000c. There are 16 amino acids in the CDR3, from cysteine to phenylalanine inclusive. The CDR3 DNA has 48 bases and is translated from base 1. Clipping removes 6 bases from V and 5 bases from J, with 9 as the unmatched junction base count. CDR1 and CDR2 (MDHEN, SYDVKM) derive from the germline V gene.

Using the deep immunoSEQ assay, multiplex PCR amplified TCR CDR3 regions from genomic DNA. For each cell subset, the extracted genomic DNA was distributed evenly across all wells of several immunoSEQ 96-well plates, and each plate served as one replicate. For sorted subsets, around 0.2 ug of genomic DNA, equivalent to some 33,000 T cell genomes, went into each replicate PCR. Purified libraries were measured with a Qubit 3.0 fluorometer, size-checked on a Bioanalyzer 2100, and measured again with the KAPA Library Quantification kit. Every immunoSEQ 96-well plate was sequenced on a dedicated single-read 150-cycle Illumina NextSeq 550 flow cell. The authors processed their data as follows. The immunoSEQ output contained only junctional sequences without quality scores, so filtering could not match that applied to full-length reads. Sequences were annotated with PyIR, a Python wrapper for IgBLAST v1.9, and V/J genes and CDR3 were assigned using IMGT germline references. Any read was removed if the V/J assignment was weak (E-value above 1e-6), the CDR3 was missing, or the read contained stop codons, out-of-frame junctions, or ambiguous translated residues. A V3J clonotype was defined by an identical inferred V gene, J gene, and CDR3 amino acid sequence. The percentage overlap between two repertoires was calculated by dividing the number of shared unique clonotypes by the size of the smaller repertoire. Richness of each repertoire was evaluated using RTK rarefaction, the Chao1 estimator, and Recon v2.1 estimates of unobserved clonotypes. Generation probabilities for all TCRbeta clonotypes obtained by the gDNA method from a handful of donors were computed using OLGA. TCRdb carries this immuneACCESS record with in-frame sequences only. Its versions omit some clonotypes, under half of them owing to an unresolved V gene in the studies checked, with the rest unexplained. The D gene and trimming were derived from the DNA, and the V and J assignments and clone size from that table. This sample gives about 2 million clones in total; approximately 95% of them show up just once. Roughly 1% of the sample lies in the top ten.

Comment on this clone: Its antigen is not yet known. No much larger clonotype is one base removed from it; base qualities were not supplied.

What was sequenced was naive CD8+ T cells sorted from blood. The intended sense of this specimen's cell subset or site label: CD45RA+CCR7+. The chain links TRBV28 with TRBJ2-5; 13 bases in the middle match TRBD2. The sequence was obtained from a man aged 18 to 30 in good health. Here the CDR3 is given as CASSPPWTSGGETQYF. The DNA reads TGTGCCAGCAGCCCCCCTTGGACTAGCGGGGGTGAGACCCAGTACTTC. Here the CDR3 is joined to the reference TRBV28 and TRBJ2-5 genes, and the full variable domain is: DVKVTQSSRYLVKRTGEKVFLECVQDMDHENMFWYRQDPGLGLRLIYFSYDVKMKEKGDIPEGYSVSREKKERFSLILESASTNQTSMYLCASSPPWTSGGETQYFGPGTRLLVL.